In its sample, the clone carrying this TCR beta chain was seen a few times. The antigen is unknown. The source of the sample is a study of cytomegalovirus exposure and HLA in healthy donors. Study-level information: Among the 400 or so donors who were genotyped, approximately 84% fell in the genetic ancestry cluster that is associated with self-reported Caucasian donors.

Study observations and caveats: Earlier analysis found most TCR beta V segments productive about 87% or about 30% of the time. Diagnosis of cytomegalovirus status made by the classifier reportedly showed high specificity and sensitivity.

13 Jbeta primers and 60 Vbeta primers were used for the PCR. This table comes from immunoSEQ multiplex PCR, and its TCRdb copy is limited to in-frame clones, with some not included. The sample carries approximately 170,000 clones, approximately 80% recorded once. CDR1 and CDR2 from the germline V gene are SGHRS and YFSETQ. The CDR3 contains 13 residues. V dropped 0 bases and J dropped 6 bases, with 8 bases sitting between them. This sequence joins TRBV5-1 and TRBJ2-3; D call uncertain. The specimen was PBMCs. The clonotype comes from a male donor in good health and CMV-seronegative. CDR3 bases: TGCGCCAGCAGCTTGGAGCCAGCGGATACGCAGTATTTT. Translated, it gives CASSLEPADTQYF.